This T cell receptor (beta chain) was captured in a study of OX40 agonist ivuxolimab in advanced cancers. Produced via immunoSEQ multiplex PCR; TCRdb's table is partial and in-frame only. Of 70,000 or so clones detected, 85% appear once; the ten largest clones hold under 20%. This CDR3 spans 17 amino acids. V was clipped by 1 base and J by 1 base; unmatched bases: 4. The germline CDR1 and CDR2 sequences are SEHNR and FQNEAQ (reference sequence). This TCR came from an adult with an advanced solid tumor such as melanoma, head and neck, liver or kidney cancer. Sequences were derived from CD4+ or CD8+ T cells sorted from blood, sampled in a trial of the OX40 agonist ivuxolimab. This chain joins TRBV7-9 and TRBJ2-3; 11 bases agree with TRBD2. This chain's CDR3 is CASSLGQLAGGTDTQYF. The CDR3 DNA reads TGTGCCAGCAGCTTAGGGCAACTAGCGGGGGGCACAGATACGCAGTATTTT. Variable domain in full (rest from reference TRBV7-9 and TRBJ2-3): DTGVSQNPRHKITKRGQNVTFRCDPISEHNRLYWYRQTLGQGPEFLTYFQNEAQLEKSRLLSDRFSAERPKGSFSTLEIQRTEQGDSAMYLCASSLGQLAGGTDTQYFGPGTRLTVL.